Listed below are T cell receptor beta chains from one sample, sequenced in a study of blood T cell repertoires in COVID-19. Only in-frame clones appear in the TCRdb table, and some are missing; sequencing was by immunoSEQ multiplex PCR. The sample gives about 63,000 clones, roughly 80% of which show up once; over 9% is in the top ten. Sequenced: peripheral blood. These receptors all stem from a human donor in a cohort sampled during active COVID-19. CDR3s include the opening cysteine and the closing phenylalanine or tryptophan. The order of the fields is J gene, clone size, D gene, V gene, CDR3 protein, CDR3 DNA. D genes are given only for firm matches. Size values are once, few and many counts, or a class for expanded clones, and some rows have none.

J gene: TRBJ2-7
clone size: once
D gene: TRBD2
V gene: TRBV30
CDR3 protein: CAWSVQAGGRREQYF
CDR3 DNA: TGTGCCTGGAGTGTCCAAGCGGGAGGTCGACGCGAGCAGTACTTC

J gene: TRBJ2-4
clone size: -
D gene: -
V gene: TRBV7-6
CDR3 protein: CASSLQGGAKNIQYF
CDR3 DNA: TGTGCCAGCAGCTTACAGGGTGGGGCCAAAAACATTCAGTACTTC

J gene: TRBJ2-1
clone size: -
D gene: TRBD2
V gene: TRBV19
CDR3 protein: CASSISGRADNEQFF
CDR3 DNA: TGTGCCAGTAGTATCAGCGGGAGGGCCGACAATGAGCAGTTCTTC

J gene: TRBJ2-1
clone size: -
D gene: -
V gene: TRBV7-2
CDR3 protein: CASSLGGGTRKNEQFF
CDR3 DNA: TGTGCCAGCAGCTTAGGGGGCGGGACTCGGAAGAATGAGCAGTTCTTC

J gene: TRBJ1-2
clone size: -
D gene: -
V gene: TRBV28
CDR3 protein: CASSLGQGKGFNYGYTF
CDR3 DNA: TGTGCCAGCAGTTTGGGGCAGGGGAAAGGTTTCAACTATGGCTACACCTTC

J gene: TRBJ2-7
clone size: few
D gene: -
V gene: TRBV7-9
CDR3 protein: CASSVEQESSYEQYF
CDR3 DNA: TGTGCCAGCAGCGTCGAACAGGAGAGCTCCTACGAGCAGTACTTC

J gene: TRBJ1-4
clone size: -
D gene: -
V gene: TRBV6-5
CDR3 protein: CASSRTVTNEKLFF
CDR3 DNA: TGTGCCAGCAGCAGAACAGTTACTAATGAAAAACTGTTTTTT

J gene: TRBJ2-1
clone size: -
D gene: -
V gene: TRBV21-1
CDR3 protein: CASSPTTGIAYNEQFF
CDR3 DNA: TGTGCCAGCAGCCCGACGACAGGAATCGCCTACAATGAGCAGTTCTTC

J gene: TRBJ2-1
clone size: -
D gene: TRBD1
V gene: TRBV7-9
CDR3 protein: CASSYGTGEGEQFF
CDR3 DNA: TGTGCCAGCAGTTACGGGACAGGGGAGGGTGAGCAGTTCTTC

J gene: TRBJ1-3
clone size: -
D gene: -
V gene: TRBV28
CDR3 protein: CASDEGDGNTIYF
CDR3 DNA: TGTGCCAGCGACGAGGGAGATGGAAACACCATATATTTT

J gene: TRBJ2-7
clone size: -
D gene: TRBD1
V gene: TRBV27
CDR3 protein: CASSLILGTGTYEQYF
CDR3 DNA: TGTGCCAGCAGTTTAATCCTCGGGACAGGCACCTACGAGCAGTACTTC

J gene: TRBJ2-7
clone size: -
D gene: -
V gene: TRBV2
CDR3 protein: CASSYRDFTEQYF
CDR3 DNA: TGTGCCAGCAGCTACAGGGATTTCACCGAGCAGTACTTC

J gene: TRBJ2-1
clone size: -
D gene: TRBD2
V gene: TRBV11-2
CDR3 protein: CASSLRGSGSVRVGNEQFF
CDR3 DNA: TGTGCCAGCAGCTTAAGGGGAAGCGGGAGCGTGAGAGTAGGTAATGAGCAGTTCTTC

J gene: TRBJ1-5
clone size: -
D gene: TRBD1
V gene: TRBV24-1
CDR3 protein: CATSDPKDRGSNQPQHF
CDR3 DNA: TGTGCCACCAGTGATCCCAAGGACAGGGGGAGCAATCAGCCCCAGCATTTT

J gene: TRBJ2-7
clone size: -
D gene: TRBD2
V gene: TRBV30
CDR3 protein: CACIAGKSSYEQYF
CDR3 DNA: TGTGCCTGTATAGCGGGGAAGAGCTCCTACGAGCAGTACTTC

J gene: TRBJ2-1
clone size: -
D gene: TRBD2
V gene: TRBV27
CDR3 protein: CASKRASGSYNEQFF
CDR3 DNA: TGTGCCAGCAAACGGGCTAGCGGGAGCTACAATGAGCAGTTCTTC

J gene: TRBJ1-4
clone size: few
D gene: -
V gene: TRBV2
CDR3 protein: CASSIGGAATNEKLFF
CDR3 DNA: TGTGCCAGCAGTATTGGGGGCGCGGCAACTAATGAAAAACTGTTTTTT

J gene: TRBJ2-7
clone size: few
D gene: TRBD2
V gene: TRBV7-2
CDR3 protein: CASSPRVAGGYEQYF
CDR3 DNA: TGTGCCAGCAGCCCCCGGGTAGCGGGAGGTTACGAGCAGTACTTC

J gene: TRBJ2-6
clone size: -
D gene: TRBD1
V gene: TRBV7-2
CDR3 protein: CASSFGADRAGANVLTF
CDR3 DNA: TGTGCCAGCAGCTTCGGGGCGGACAGGGCTGGGGCCAACGTCCTGACTTTC

J gene: TRBJ1-1
clone size: -
D gene: TRBD1
V gene: TRBV19
CDR3 protein: CASSNHRGSDTEAFF
CDR3 DNA: TGTGCCAGTAGTAACCACAGGGGGTCGGACACTGAAGCTTTCTTT

J gene: TRBJ1-4
clone size: -
D gene: -
V gene: TRBV14
CDR3 protein: CASSQITAGFDEKLFF
CDR3 DNA: TGTGCCAGCAGCCAGATAACGGCAGGGTTCGATGAAAAACTGTTTTTT

J gene: TRBJ1-4
clone size: -
D gene: TRBD1
V gene: TRBV3-1/TRBV3-2
CDR3 protein: CASGRQGSEKLFF
CDR3 DNA: TGTGCCAGCGGAAGACAGGGAAGTGAAAAACTGTTTTTT

J gene: TRBJ2-7
clone size: -
D gene: -
V gene: TRBV30
CDR3 protein: CAWTKEGRRYEQYF
CDR3 DNA: TGTGCCTGGACCAAGGAGGGCCGGAGGTACGAGCAGTACTTC

J gene: TRBJ1-1
clone size: -
D gene: -
V gene: TRBV25-1
CDR3 protein: CASSQRGGIEAFF
CDR3 DNA: TGTGCCAGCAGCCAGAGGGGGGGGATTGAAGCTTTCTTT